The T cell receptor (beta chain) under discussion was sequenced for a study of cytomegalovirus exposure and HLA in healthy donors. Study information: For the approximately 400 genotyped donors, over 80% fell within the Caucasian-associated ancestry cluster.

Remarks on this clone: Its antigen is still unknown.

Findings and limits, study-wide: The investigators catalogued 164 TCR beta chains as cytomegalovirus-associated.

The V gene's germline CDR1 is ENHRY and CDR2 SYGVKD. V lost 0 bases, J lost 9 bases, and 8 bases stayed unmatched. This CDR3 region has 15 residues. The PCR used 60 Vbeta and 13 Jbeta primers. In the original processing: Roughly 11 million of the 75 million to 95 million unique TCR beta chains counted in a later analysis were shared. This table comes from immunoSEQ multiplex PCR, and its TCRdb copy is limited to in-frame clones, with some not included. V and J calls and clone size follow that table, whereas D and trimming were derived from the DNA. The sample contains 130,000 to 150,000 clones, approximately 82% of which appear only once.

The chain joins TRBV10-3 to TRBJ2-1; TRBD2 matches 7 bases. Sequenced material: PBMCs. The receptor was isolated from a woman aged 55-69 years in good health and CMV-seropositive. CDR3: CAISESSRREGEQFF. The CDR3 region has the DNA TGTGCCATCAGTGAGTCGAGTCGCAGGGAGGGTGAGCAGTTCTTC.